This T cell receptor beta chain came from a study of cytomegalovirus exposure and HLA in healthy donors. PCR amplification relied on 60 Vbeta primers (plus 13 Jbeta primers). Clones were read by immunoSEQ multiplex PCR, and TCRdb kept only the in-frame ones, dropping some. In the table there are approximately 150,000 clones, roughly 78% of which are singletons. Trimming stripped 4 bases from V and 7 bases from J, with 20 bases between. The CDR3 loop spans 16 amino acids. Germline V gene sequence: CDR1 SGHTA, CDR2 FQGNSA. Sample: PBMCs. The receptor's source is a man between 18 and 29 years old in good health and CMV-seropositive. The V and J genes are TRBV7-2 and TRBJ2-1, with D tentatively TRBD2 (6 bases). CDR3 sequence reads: CASSSVRGGAINEQFF. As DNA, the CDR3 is TGTGCCAGCAGCTCCGTGCGGGGAGGCGCTATAAATGAGCAGTTCTTC.